This T cell receptor (beta chain) originates from a study of tissue T cells after allogeneic stem cell transplantation. Findings and caveats of the study: Blood and spleen captured only part of the tissue TCR repertoire.

Assay: immunoSEQ multiplex PCR; the TCRdb copy retains only in-frame clones and omits some. In the table there are around 6,300 clones, around two fifths of which are singletons. The time point is: mouse harvest day 7 after allogeneic transplant. Mouse grafts combined 10^7 T-cell-depleted bone marrow cells with 10^6 splenic CD5+ T cells. Remarks on this clone: Its target is unknown. Germline and genes: mouse.

Sequenced sample: skin. This clonotype was sampled from a female BALB/c mouse given C57BL/6 T cells with graft-versus-host disease after an allogeneic hematopoietic cell transplant.

The CDR3 is CASSPSAETLYF. The covered CDR3 bases are TGTGCAAGCAGCCCTAGTGCAGAAACGCTGTAT. The chain recombines TRBV16 with TRBJ2-3; no firm D call. The read halts 1 residue ahead of the CDR3 end, with the missing end drawn from the germline J gene. Looked up from germline, CDR1 is SGHSA and CDR2 is FRNQAP. V was clipped by 5 bases and J by 0 bases, with 3 bases between them. CDR3 size: 12 residues. Based on the CDR3 plus reference TRBV16 and TRBJ2-3, the full variable domain is NAGVIQTPRHKVTGKGQEATLWCEPISGHSAVFWYRQTIVQGLEFLTYFRNQAPIDDSGMPKERFSAQMPNQSHSTLKIQSTQPQDSAVYLCASSPSAETLYFGSGTRLTVL.